This TCR beta chain was captured in a study of shared clonotypes between healthy human individuals. The CDR3 has 18 amino acids. Germline CDR1 reads SGHNT; CDR2 reads YYREEE (reference sequence). V was clipped by 3 bases and J by 4 bases, with 25 bases between them. The assay was immunoSEQ multiplex PCR, and TCRdb's table has in-frame clones only and misses some. This sample has about 1 million clones, with about 74% found just once. This clonotype was obtained from a man aged 18 to 29 in good health. The V gene is TRBV5-4, the J gene TRBJ2-5, with D possibly matching TRBD1 (5 bases). Source material: memory CD4+ T cells sorted from blood. Documented subset: CD45RA-negative fraction. The CDR3 DNA reads as TGTGCCAGCAGCTCCGGGCGCGGTGACAGAGGACGAGGAGAGACCCAGTACTTC. Translated, it gives CASSSGRGDRGRGETQYF. The entire variable domain, with the rest obtained from reference TRBV5-4 and TRBJ2-5, is as follows: ETGVTQSPTHLIKTRGQQVTLRCSSQSGHNTVSWYQQALGQGPQFIFQYYREEENGRGNFPPRFSGLQFPNYSSELNVNALELDDSALYLCASSSGRGDRGRGETQYFGPGTRLLVL.